The entry that follows covers one T cell receptor (beta chain) sequence. This sample is part of a study of CD8+ T cells in alopecia areata. V shed 0 bases and J shed 9 bases, with 22 bases lying between them. Germline values: CDR1 SGHRS, CDR2 YFSETQ. The CDR3 runs to 16 residues. cDNA serving as the sequencing template came from extracted, reverse transcribed RNA. The table came from immunoSEQ multiplex PCR; TCRdb's copy has only in-frame clones and leaves some out. The sample contains some 170,000 clones, about 72% of which appear only once. Sequencing used CD8+ T cells sorted from blood, obtained at week 0. The V gene is TRBV5-1, the J gene TRBJ2-7, with D possibly being TRBD1 or TRBD2 (5 bases each). This TCR was recovered from a human donor with alopecia areata. The CDR3 loop is CASSLARGTELRGQYF. The CDR3 DNA is TGCGCCAGCAGCTTGGCCAGAGGGACGGAACTACGAGGGCAGTACTTC.